The 23 T cell receptor beta chains given below trace back to one sample, sequenced in a study of response to subunit inactivated influenza vaccine. From the RT-PCR reads, TCRdb called clonotypes with MiXCR, one entry per CDR3 protein. The sample contains approximately 700,000 distinct CDR3 sequences, more than 11% of which appear only once. The source material was PBMCs from blood, sampled around 14 days before vaccination. These TCRs come from a man in his fifties or sixties who received an inactivated influenza vaccine.

J is TRBJ2-3 and V is TRBV20-1; 8 bases agree with TRBD2. Germline CDR1 is DFQATT and CDR2 is SNEGSKA (reference sequence). CDR3 length: 15 residues. Trimming at V came to 1 base and at J to 2 bases, leaving 5 bases not matched to a gene. CDR3 protein: CSARGLLAATDTQYF. The CDR3 nucleotides read TGCAGTGCTAGAGGCTTACTAGCGGCCACAGATACGCAGTATTTT.

The chain recombines TRBV7-8 with TRBJ2-7; D gene ambiguous. CDR1 SGHVS and CDR2 FQNEAQ come from the germline V gene. V dropped 6 bases and J dropped 2 bases, with 17 bases sitting between them. This CDR3 region has 15 residues. The CDR3 is CASSAGPAHTYEQYF. CDR3 coding DNA: TGTGCCAGCAGTGCAGGACCGGCCCACACCTACGAGCAGTACTTC.

This clonotype was detected many times. The chain carries TRBV5-1 and TRBJ1-1, with 7 bases identical to TRBD1. Looked up from germline, CDR1 is SGHRS and CDR2 is YFSETQ. Trimming at V came to 1 base and at J to 1 base, leaving 4 bases not matched to a gene. This CDR3 has 15 amino acids. Here the CDR3 DNA reads TGCGCCAGCAGCTTGTTACCAGGGGGGAACACTGAAGCTTTCTTT. Protein sequence: CASSLLPGGNTEAFF. The full variable domain, rest sourced from reference TRBV5-1 and TRBJ1-1, is KAGVTQTPRYLIKTRGQQVTLSCSPISGHRSVSWYQQTPGQGLQFLFEYFSETQRNKGNFPGRFSGRQFSNSRSEMNVSTLELGDSALYLCASSLLPGGNTEAFFGQGTRLTVV.

This clonotype was counted between two and nine times. The chain is built from TRBV7-9 and TRBJ2-7, with D possibly being TRBD1 or TRBD2 (5 bases each). V was shortened by 3 bases and J by 4 bases, with 13 bases between the two germline ends. This CDR3 has 14 residues. Per germline, CDR1 SEHNR and CDR2 FQNEAQ (reference sequence). The CDR3 sequence: CASSFGRGAYEQYF. CDR3 coding DNA: TGTGCCAGCAGCTTTGGTAGGGGAGCTTACGAGCAGTACTTC.

The CDR3 DNA sequence: TGCAGTGCCCCGACAAGGGGAGGCGCAGATACGCAGTATTTT. Translating gives CSAPTRGGADTQYF. The chain carries TRBV20-1 and TRBJ2-3, with D perhaps matching TRBD2 (6 bases). Trimming left V 6 bases short and J 4 bases short, with 17 bases between. In germline, CDR1 is DFQATT, CDR2 SNEGSKA (reference sequence). The CDR3 spans 14 residues.

This clonotype was counted once. The V call is TRBV21-1, the J call TRBJ2-7; the D segment call TRBD2 is taken from the table without a DNA check. TRBV21-1 is shown as a pseudogene. This CDR3 has 14 amino acids. The CDR3 DNA follows: TGTGCCAGCAGCGCGGGACTGAACTCCTACGAGCAGTACTTC. Encoded protein: CASSAGLNSYEQYF.

This clonotype was detected many times. The chain joins TRBV4-1 to TRBJ1-1; unclear D gene. The V gene's germline CDR1 is MGHRA and CDR2 YSYEKL. V lost 0 bases and J 2 bases, leaving 16 bases between the germline ends. This CDR3 has 17 amino acids. CDR3 DNA: TGCGCCAGCAGCCAAGACTTGGCGTACAGCTCCAACACTGAAGCTTTCTTT. Amino acids: CASSQDLAYSSNTEAFF.

In DNA, the CDR3 is TGCGCCAGCAGCCCGCTAGACAGCAGCTCCTACGAGCAGTACTTC. Protein sequence: CASSPLDSSSYEQYF. V and J are TRBV5-1 and TRBJ2-7, with a possible D match to TRBD1 (5 bases). The V gene's germline CDR1 is SGHRS and CDR2 YFSETQ. The CDR3 runs to 15 residues. The ends were cut back, 4 bases at V and 0 bases at J, with 14 bases in the middle.

This clonotype was seen more than once but under ten times. The chain uses TRBV29-1 and TRBJ2-7, with 7 bases matching TRBD2. Germline loops: CDR1 SQVTM, CDR2 ANQGSEA. This CDR3 has 13 residues. Trimming removed 7 bases from V and 3 bases from J; junction bases left unmatched: 9. The CDR3 region is CSAELAPNYEQYF. The CDR3 region has the DNA TGCAGCGCGGAACTAGCGCCGAACTACGAGCAGTACTTC.

This chain links TRBV12-3 or TRBV12-4 with TRBJ2-5, with D possibly being TRBD2 (6 bases). V was shortened by 6 bases and J by 9 bases, with 14 bases between the two germline ends. The CDR3 contains 12 residues. The DNA of the CDR3 is TGTGCCAGCAGCCTCGTACCGGGGGCCCAGTACTTC. As protein: CASSLVPGAQYF.

This clonotype was recorded a few times. V is TRBV15 and J is TRBJ2-5; 8 positions match TRBD1. The germline V gene encodes CDR1 LNHNV and CDR2 YYDKDF (reference sequence). The V and J ends lost 1 base and 5 bases, in that order; junction bases with no gene match: 3. This CDR3 contains 14 residues. The CDR3 spells CATSRGQGSETQYF. The CDR3 bases are TGTGCCACCAGCAGAGGACAGGGGAGTGAGACCCAGTACTTC.

This clonotype has at least ten counts. V is TRBV4-3 and J is TRBJ2-7, with 7 positions matching TRBD1. This CDR3 contains 16 residues. CDR1 and CDR2 from the germline V gene are LGHNA and YSLEER. With V trimmed by 3 bases and J by 2 bases, 10 bases remained unmatched. For the CDR3, the DNA is TGCGCCAGCAGCCACGGTTCGGACAGGAGTACCTACGAGCAGTACTTC. This encodes CASSHGSDRSTYEQYF.

The CDR3 DNA is TGCGCCAGCAGCCAAGGTGGGAGACGGAGGAACACTGAAGCTTTCTTT. It encodes CASSQGGRRRNTEAFF. The rearrangement uses TRBV4-3 and TRBJ1-1; D call uncertain. Trimming pared 1 base from V and 1 base from J, leaving 13 bases between. The CDR3 is 16 residues long. Germline V CDR1 and CDR2: LGHNA, YSLEER.

This sequence joins TRBV20-1 and TRBJ2-1; 9 positions match TRBD2. The junction had 22 bases not matched to a gene; V was cut back by 1 base and J by 9 bases. The V gene's germline CDR1 is DFQATT and CDR2 SNEGSKA (reference sequence). The CDR3 loop spans 19 amino acids. The CDR3 sequence: CSARGLGQGWTSEYTEQFF. The CDR3 DNA is TGCAGTGCTAGAGGCCTGGGCCAGGGCTGGACTAGCGAATATACTGAGCAGTTCTTC.

The chain employs TRBV11-2 and TRBJ1-1, with 8 positions matching TRBD1. V was pared by 4 bases and J by 7 bases, with 5 bases of the junction left unmatched. This CDR3 is 13 amino acids long. The germline gives CDR1 SGHAT, CDR2 FQNNGV. CDR3 sequence reads: CASSSGQGGEAFF. CDR3 DNA: TGTGCCAGCAGCTCCGGACAGGGAGGTGAAGCTTTCTTT.

This clonotype came up a few times. The chain recombines TRBV4-3 with TRBJ2-2; D uncertain. This CDR3 spans 14 amino acids. The V gene's germline CDR1 is LGHNA and CDR2 YSLEER. The germline V and J ends were trimmed by 2 bases and 3 bases, with 7 bases remaining between them. The CDR3: CASSQWRDTGELFF. In DNA form, the CDR3 reads TGCGCCAGCAGCCAATGGCGAGACACCGGGGAGCTGTTTTTT.

V and J are TRBV2 and TRBJ2-2; D ambiguous. The CDR3 contains 14 residues. Germline V gene sequence: CDR1 SNHLY, CDR2 FYNNEI. The V and J ends lost 4 bases and 6 bases respectively, with 12 bases between them. The CDR3 here is CASSVSDRAGELFF. CDR3 DNA: TGTGCCAGCAGTGTTAGTGATAGGGCCGGGGAGCTGTTTTTT.

This clonotype was recorded a few times. The chain combines TRBV19 with TRBJ2-7, with TRBD1 identical over 11 bases. In germline, CDR1 is LNHDA, CDR2 SQIVND (reference sequence). After removal of 11 bases from V and 4 bases from J, the junction contained 4 bases not matched to a gene. This CDR3 has 12 amino acids. The CDR3 protein is CAAGTGGYEQYF. For the CDR3, the DNA is TGTGCCGCCGGGACAGGGGGTTACGAGCAGTACTTC.

V usage is TRBV20-1 and J usage is TRBJ2-1; D is possibly TRBD1 or TRBD2 (5 bases each). This CDR3 is 14 amino acids long. V was pared by 3 bases and J by 0 bases, with 9 bases between. Germline V lookup: CDR1 DFQATT, CDR2 SNEGSKA (reference sequence). The CDR3, as DNA: TGCAGTGCTAGCAGGGACCCCTCCTACAATGAGCAGTTCTTC. Translation gives CSASRDPSYNEQFF.

This clonotype occurred a few times. The rearrangement links TRBV27 to TRBJ2-1, with 10 bases matching TRBD1. This CDR3 contains 15 residues. Losses at the gene ends were 3 bases for V and 6 bases for J; bases not matched to a gene: 5. Germline-derived CDR1 and CDR2 are MNHEY and SMNVEV (reference sequence). This chain's CDR3 is CASSLVGQGINEQFF. In nucleotides, the CDR3 is TGTGCCAGCAGTTTGGTGGGACAGGGGATCAATGAGCAGTTCTTC.

This clonotype was seen only a few times. The V gene is TRBV19, the J gene TRBJ2-1, with a weak D call TRBD1 (7 bases). Germline assignment: CDR1 LNHDA and CDR2 SQIVND (reference sequence). V gave up 1 base and J gave up 1 base, with 14 bases separating them. This CDR3 has 17 residues. CDR3 DNA: TGTGCCAGTAGTATAGTGGGAGGACAGGTGTCCTACAATGAGCAGTTCTTC. Translation: CASSIVGGQVSYNEQFF.

The rearrangement uses TRBV7-9 and TRBJ2-7, with TRBD2 identical over 12 bases. The V segment lost 5 bases and the J segment 3 bases; nucleotides outside the gene matches: 5. The CDR3 runs to 15 residues. CDR1 SEHNR and CDR2 FQNEAQ come from the germline V gene (reference sequence). The CDR3, as DNA: TGTGCCAGCAGCCTGACTAGCGGGAGTGTCTACGAGCAGTACTTC. Residues: CASSLTSGSVYEQYF.

This clonotype was seen a few times. V and J are TRBV12-3 or TRBV12-4 and TRBJ2-7; TRBD1 agrees at 8 bases. J lost 1 base, V lost 6 bases, and 2 bases had no gene match. This CDR3 contains 13 residues. Here the CDR3 DNA reads TGTGCCAGCAGGACAGGGGCATCCTACGAGCAGTACTTC. Translated, it gives CASRTGASYEQYF.